A selection of T cell receptor beta chains follows, all from one sample in a study of T-cell reconstitution after alpha-beta-depleted transplantation in children. TCRdb ran MiXCR on the PCR reads and lists one entry per CDR3 protein. The data hold 500,000 to 600,000 distinct CDR3 sequences, with 30% to 35% observed a single time. This specimen was PBMCs from the stem cell graft donor, taken from the stem cell graft. Every receptor here comes from a human donor who donated a stem cell graft to a child with aplastic anemia. Each CDR3 is given with its conserved first and last residue. D genes are given only for firm matches. Only part of the rows carry a size: once, few, many, or a class if the clone is expanded.

TRBJ1-5	.	TRBV20-1	.	CSARDISGRQPQHF	TGCAGTGCTAGAGATATTTCAGGGAGGCAGCCCCAGCATTTT
TRBJ2-4	.	TRBV20-1	TRBD2	CSARALAGGPSIQYF	TGCAGTGCTAGAGCCCTAGCGGGAGGCCCGAGTATTCAGTACTTC
TRBJ1-5	few	TRBV7-2	.	CASSLGLAGPQPQHF	TGTGCCAGCAGCTTAGGTCTGGCGGGGCCTCAGCCCCAGCATTTT
TRBJ2-3	.	TRBV20-1	TRBD2	CSARAASGDTDTQYF	TGCAGTGCGAGGGCAGCTAGCGGAGACACAGATACGCAGTATTTT
TRBJ1-1	many	TRBV20-1	.	CSARDDGRNTEAFF	TGCAGTGCTAGAGACGACGGACGAAACACTGAAGCTTTCTTT
TRBJ1-4	.	TRBV19	.	CASSIWGIGSTNEKLFF	TGTGCCAGTAGTATTTGGGGGATTGGCTCAACTAATGAAAAACTGTTTTTT
TRBJ2-1	once	TRBV9	TRBD2	CASSGGLAPYNEQFF	TGTGCCAGCAGCGGAGGACTAGCGCCCTACAATGAGCAGTTCTTC
TRBJ2-1	.	TRBV6-2/TRBV6-3	TRBD1	CASSYSILQGAEKEFF	TGTGCCAGCAGTTACTCTATTCTACAGGGGGCGGAAAAGGAGTTCTTC
TRBJ2-5	.	TRBV30	.	CAWSVQGETQYF	TGTGCCTGGAGTGTACAGGGAGAGACCCAGTACTTC
TRBJ1-1	few	TRBV6-2/TRBV6-3	.	CASSYAGVRAEAFF	TGTGCCAGCAGTTACGCAGGGGTTCGGGCTGAAGCTTTCTTT
TRBJ2-7	few	TRBV20-1	TRBD2	CSAPRTSGSSDEQYF	TGCAGTGCTCCGCGGACTAGCGGGAGTTCGGACGAGCAGTACTTC
TRBJ1-2	.	TRBV6-2/TRBV6-3	.	CASRSSGRTNYGYTF	TGTGCCAGCAGATCTTCCGGACGGACTAACTATGGCTACACCTTC
TRBJ2-2	.	TRBV18	.	CASSPQPGVAGELFF	TGTGCCAGCTCACCACAACCTGGGGTCGCCGGGGAGCTGTTTTTT
TRBJ1-3	few	TRBV6-5	.	CASSYYDSGNTIYF	TGTGCCAGCAGTTACTATGACTCTGGAAACACCATATATTTT
TRBJ1-4	.	TRBV5-1	.	CASRGGSNEKLFF	TGCGCCAGCAGAGGAGGATCTAATGAAAAACTGTTTTTT
TRBJ2-7	.	TRBV3-1	TRBD1	CASSQRTGGPYEQYF	TGTGCCAGCAGCCAACGGACAGGGGGCCCCTACGAGCAGTACTTC
TRBJ2-7	few	TRBV7-8	.	CASSSRDSEARQYF	TGTGCCAGCAGCTCGCGGGACAGCGAGGCTAGACAGTACTTC
TRBJ1-1	many	TRBV5-1	TRBD1	CASSLGATGGSSEAFF	TGCGCCAGCAGCCTGGGAGCTACAGGGGGATCGTCCGAAGCTTTCTTT
TRBJ2-1	.	TRBV20-1	TRBD2	CSASEGLAWQYEQFF	TGCAGTGCTAGTGAGGGACTAGCCTGGCAGTACGAGCAGTTCTTC
TRBJ1-6	few	TRBV20-1	.	CSAMINRNSPLHF	TGCAGTGCTATGATTAACAGGAATTCACCCCTCCACTTT
TRBJ2-3	.	TRBV3-1	TRBD2	CASSARGLGTDTQYF	TGTGCCAGCAGCGCCCGGGGACTAGGCACAGATACGCAGTATTTT
TRBJ1-5	once	TRBV24-1	.	CDDNSWYSNQPQHF	TGTGACGATAATAGCTGGTATAGCAATCAGCCCCAGCATTTT
TRBJ1-2	.	TRBV10-3	.	CAISESDHGYTF	TGTGCCATCAGTGAGTCGGACCATGGCTACACCTTC
TRBJ2-3	.	TRBV30	TRBD2	CAWIPRGGRVSDTQYF	TGTGCCTGGATCCCACGAGGCGGGAGGGTGTCAGATACGCAGTATTTT
TRBJ2-5	few	TRBV12-3/TRBV12-4	.	CASSLGRGVQETQYF	TGTGCCAGCAGTTTAGGCAGGGGGGTCCAAGAGACCCAGTACTTC
TRBJ1-4	.	TRBV29-1	.	CSVADSNEKLFF	TGCAGCGTTGCAGACAGTAATGAAAAACTGTTTTTT
TRBJ2-7	few	TRBV5-4	.	CASSSGTSADF	TGTGCCAGCAGCTCGGGGACCTCGGCAGACTTC
TRBJ2-1	.	TRBV27	TRBD2	CASRQTSGGKRPYNEQFF	TGTGCCAGCAGACAGACTAGCGGGGGGAAGAGGCCCTACAATGAGCAGTTCTTC
TRBJ2-1	.	TRBV4-3	.	CASSQTWEGARYNEQFF	TGCGCCAGCAGCCAAACATGGGAGGGGGCGAGGTACAATGAGCAGTTCTTC
TRBJ2-1	.	TRBV12-3/TRBV12-4	.	CASSFPGPRDEQFF	TGTGCCAGCAGTTTTCCGGGACCCCGTGATGAGCAGTTCTTC
TRBJ2-5	.	TRBV11-3	TRBD1	CASSIGVRQGDGETQYF	TGTGCCAGCAGCATAGGGGTACGACAGGGGGACGGAGAGACCCAGTACTTC
TRBJ2-1	.	TRBV30	TRBD2	CAWSVSGGLNEQFF	TGTGCCTGGAGTGTTAGCGGGGGCCTCAATGAGCAGTTCTTC
TRBJ2-2	few	TRBV7-2	TRBD2	CASSSTGGLGTGELFF	TGTGCCAGCAGCTCCACGGGAGGGCTGGGCACCGGGGAGCTGTTTTTT